Presented here are 28 T cell receptor beta chains from one specimen sequenced in a study of blood T cells in healthy people across ages. With a J-beta primer mix and a sample-barcoded 5' primer, a second PCR ran roughly 6 to 12 cycles. Each CDR3 protein is one row after TCRdb ran MiXCR on the 5' RACE reads. The table records 1.8 million or so distinct CDR3 sequences, more than 35% of them present only once. Material: blood. The receptors derive from a human donor in good health.

This chain uses TRBV29-1 with TRBJ2-5; TRBD1 agrees at 10 bases. There are 15 residues in the CDR3. With 7 bases clipped from V and 1 base from J, the junction kept 9 bases outside the gene matches. CDR1 and CDR2 from the germline V gene are SQVTM and ANQGSEA. The CDR3 coding sequence is TGCAGCGGGGGAGGGACAGGGGTCCCCCAAGAGACCCAGTACTTC. Translation: CSGGGTGVPQETQYF.

Written as DNA, the CDR3 is TGCAGTGCTAGTCCAGCCACAAGTCTTTATGGCTACACCTTC. It yields the protein CSASPATSLYGYTF. The J gene is TRBJ1-2, the V gene TRBV20-1; D remains unclear. The V and J ends lost 3 bases and 5 bases respectively, with 16 bases between them. Germline lookup yields CDR1 DFQATT and CDR2 SNEGSKA (reference sequence). This CDR3 region has 14 residues.

The chain links TRBV7-9 to TRBJ1-1; no clear D gene. This CDR3 spans 19 amino acids. CDR1 and CDR2 (germline): SEHNR, FQNEAQ (reference sequence). V was shortened by 2 bases and J by 0 bases, with 22 bases between the two germline ends. CDR3 residues: CASSLNFGFEDGLNTEAFF. The CDR3 coding sequence is TGTGCCAGCAGCTTAAATTTCGGATTCGAGGACGGCTTGAACACTGAAGCTTTCTTT.

Only a few counts were recorded for this clonotype. The chain links TRBV5-5 to TRBJ2-7; D is unclear. The V end lost 1 base, the J end lost 1 base, and 9 bases lay between the germline ends. Per the germline V gene, CDR1 is SGHKS and CDR2 is YYEKEE (reference sequence). The length of the CDR3 is 14 residues. The CDR3 DNA sequence: TGTGCCAGCAGCTTGTTTGAAGGGTCCTACGAGCAGTACTTC. As protein: CASSLFEGSYEQYF.

The chain couples TRBV4-1 to TRBJ2-6; unclear D gene. Trimming took 1 base from V and 0 from J, leaving 13 bases between them. This CDR3 is 18 amino acids long. The germline V gene encodes CDR1 MGHRA and CDR2 YSYEKL. CDR3 coding DNA: TGCGCCAGCAGCCAAGGGAGAATTTTCAGCTCTGGGGCCAACGTCCTGACTTTC. This codes for CASSQGRIFSSGANVLTF.

The V gene is TRBV25-1, the J gene TRBJ1-5; D gene unclear. Trimming took off 3 bases at V and 6 bases at J, with 12 bases between the two ends. The germline gives CDR1 MGHDK, CDR2 SYGVNS. The CDR3 extends over 14 amino acids. DNA for the CDR3: TGTGCCAGCAGTGATGAGTCAAGAGGTCAGCCCCAGCATTTT. Translating gives CASSDESRGQPQHF.

A remark on this clonotype: A much more abundant neighbour one base away suggests this may be a read error. J is TRBJ2-1 and V is TRBV6-1, with D unclear. Deletions cut 6 bases from V and 4 bases from J, with 10 bases between. Germline V gene lookup returns CDR1 MNHNS and CDR2 SASEGT. The CDR3 is made up of 13 amino acids. CDR3 region: CASRLVRYNEQFF. The CDR3 coding sequence is TGTGCCAGCAGATTAGTAAGATACAATGAGCAGTTCTTC.

This chain links TRBV6-5 with TRBJ1-4; possibly TRBD1 for D (6 bases). The CDR3 contains 15 residues. The germline gives CDR1 MNHEY, CDR2 SVGAGI. V was clipped by 3 bases and J by 14 bases, with 22 bases between them. The CDR3 DNA reads TGTGCCAGCAGTTATGGTTTGGGGGCTAGTCACATTCTGTTTTTT. Protein product: CASSYGLGASHILFF.

This clonotype appeared a few times. The chain recombines TRBV20-1 with TRBJ1-2; D remains ambiguous. There are 13 residues in the CDR3. Looked up from germline, CDR1 is DFQATT and CDR2 is SNEGSKA (reference sequence). Trimming left V 1 base short and J 4 bases short, with 10 bases between. The CDR3 loop reads CSARAWQSYGYTF. CDR3 DNA sequence: TGCAGTGCTAGAGCCTGGCAATCCTATGGCTACACCTTC.

In its sample, this clonotype was seen a few times. The chain has TRBV6-5 and TRBJ2-1; TRBD2 aligns across 12 bases. From germline, CDR1 is MNHEY and CDR2 SVGAGI. This CDR3 contains 18 residues. J lost 8 bases, V lost 0 bases, and 11 bases had no gene match. The chain's CDR3 is CASSYSITLAGGSDEQFF. The CDR3 region has the DNA TGTGCCAGCAGTTACTCGATCACCCTAGCGGGGGGGTCTGATGAGCAGTTCTTC.

This clonotype occurred a few times. V usage is TRBV15 and J usage is TRBJ2-3; the D is unclear. Germline V gene sequence: CDR1 LNHNV, CDR2 YYDKDF (reference sequence). V gave up 0 bases and J gave up 6 bases, with 13 bases separating them. CDR3 length: 15 residues. The CDR3 region has the DNA TGTGCCACCAGCAGAGATCCGGTTTTGGGGGATACGCAGTATTTT. Amino acid sequence: CATSRDPVLGDTQYF.

The V call is TRBV30, the J call TRBJ2-7; D gene unclear. The germline V and J ends were trimmed by 2 bases and 1 base, with 3 bases remaining between them. In germline, CDR1 is GTSNPN, CDR2 SVGIG (reference sequence). There are 11 residues in the CDR3. The CDR3 protein is CAWSISYEQYF. CDR3 nucleotide sequence: TGTGCCTGGAGTATTTCCTACGAGCAGTACTTC.

The chain recombines TRBV20-1 with TRBJ2-4; tentatively, D is TRBD1 or TRBD2 (7 bases each). The last part of the DNA fits TRBJ2-5 better; the J call may be wrong. Germline CDR1 and CDR2: DFQATT and SNEGSKA (reference sequence). The CDR3 contains 13 residues. The CDR3 DNA is TGCAGTGTCAGGGGGGGGACTCCTGAGACCCAGTACTTC. As protein: CSVRGGTPETQYF.

This clonotype was detected many times. The chain is built from TRBV7-2 and TRBJ1-2; TRBD1 might be the D (6 bases). The V gene lost 0 bases and the J gene lost 7 bases, with 12 bases spanning the gap. Germline V gene data show CDR1 as SGHTA and CDR2 as FQGNSA. The CDR3 is made up of 14 amino acids. CDR3 residues: CASSLARGARGYTF. The CDR3 DNA is TGTGCCAGCAGCTTAGCGAGGGGGGCTCGTGGCTACACCTTC. The complete variable domain, with remaining parts taken from reference TRBV7-2 and TRBJ1-2, reads GAGVSQSPSNKVTEKGKDVELRCDPISGHTALYWYRQSLGQGLEFLIYFQGNSAPDKSGLPSDRFSAERTGGSVSTLTIQRTQQEDSAVYLCASSLARGARGYTFGSGTRLTVV.

V is TRBV7-7 and J is TRBJ1-2, with a weak D call TRBD1 (6 bases). V was cut by 4 bases and J by 0 bases, with 18 bases left in between. Germline assignment: CDR1 SSHAT and CDR2 FNYEAQ (reference sequence). The CDR3 consists of 17 residues. The DNA of the CDR3 is TGTGCCAGCAGCTCTGGACAGAGCGTATTTTCTAACTATGGCTACACCTTC. Translating it yields CASSSGQSVFSNYGYTF.

The chain combines TRBV28 with TRBJ2-7; tentatively, D is TRBD2 (7 bases). V was trimmed by 5 bases and J by 0 bases, leaving 20 bases between them. The CDR3 is made up of 17 amino acids. Germline V gene sequence: CDR1 MDHEN, CDR2 SYDVKM. The CDR3 coding sequence is TGTGCCAGCAGTCTCCTGGGGAGGGGGTTGGGCTCCTACGAGCAGTACTTC. Translating it yields CASSLLGRGLGSYEQYF.

This chain uses TRBV3-1 with TRBJ2-4, with unresolved D. The DNA end lines up better with TRBJ2-7; the J call may be wrong. The CDR3 length is 15 residues. Germline CDR1 and CDR2: LGHDT and YNNKEL (reference sequence). CDR3 DNA: TGTGCCAGCAGCCAAATTGAAGGCAGAGTCTACGAGCAGTACTTC. Translating it yields CASSQIEGRVYEQYF.

The rearrangement uses TRBV2 and TRBJ1-1; TRBD1 might be the D (5 bases). The CDR3 has 14 amino acids. The germline gives CDR1 SNHLY, CDR2 FYNNEI. Between the trimmed V and J ends, which lost 3 bases and 5 bases, there was a span of 13 bases. The CDR3 region has the DNA TGTGCCAGCAGTGAGGAGGGGCGCGAGACTGAAGCTTTCTTT. Amino acid sequence: CASSEEGRETEAFF.

The chain combines TRBV7-2 with TRBJ2-7; possible D gene TRBD1, 6 bases. The CDR3 covers 14 residues. Germline loops: CDR1 SGHTA, CDR2 FQGNSA. V was shortened by 5 bases and J by 6 bases, with 17 bases between the two germline ends. CDR3 region: CASSQRWGPSEQYF. CDR3 DNA sequence: TGTGCCAGCAGCCAGAGATGGGGGCCTTCCGAGCAGTACTTC.

This clonotype was seen only a few times. This chain connects TRBV6-1 to TRBJ1-2, with D uncertain. There are 12 residues in the CDR3. V gave up 3 bases and J gave up 10 bases, with 12 bases separating them. Germline lookup yields CDR1 MNHNS and CDR2 SASEGT. The CDR3 loop is CASSEVASHYTF. CDR3 bases: TGTGCCAGCAGTGAGGTAGCGAGTCACTACACCTTC.

The gene calls are TRBV21-1 and TRBJ1-2. TRBV21-1 is reported as a pseudogene. This CDR3 spans 17 amino acids. This CDR3 is CASSTVNNDKMNYGYTF. In DNA, the CDR3 is TGTGCCAGCAGCACCGTTAATAACGACAAGATGAACTATGGCTACACCTTC.

This clonotype was observed a handful of times. The rearrangement joins TRBV28 to TRBJ2-7, with 9 bases lining up with TRBD2. Trimming at V came to 4 bases and at J to 0 bases, leaving 4 bases not matched to a gene. This CDR3 has 15 residues. In germline, CDR1 is MDHEN, CDR2 SYDVKM. CDR3 in amino acids: CASSSLAGVSYEQYF. DNA for the CDR3: TGTGCCAGCAGTTCCTTAGCGGGGGTCTCCTACGAGCAGTACTTC.

This clonotype was found many times. CDR3 nucleotide sequence: TGTGCCAGCAGACCGGGGGGGGCTGGTTCAGGAGAGACCCAGTACTTC. Translation: CASRPGGAGSGETQYF. V is TRBV7-6 and J is TRBJ2-5, with 8 bases fitting TRBD2. J was trimmed by 4 bases and V by 6 bases; bases with no gene match: 13. Germline V gene lookup returns CDR1 SGHVS and CDR2 FNYEAQ. This CDR3 is built from 16 residues.

This clonotype has just a few counts. The chain employs TRBV5-1 and TRBJ2-5, with 10 bases identical to TRBD1. TRBJ2-7 matches the DNA end more closely, so the J call is doubtful. Germline V gives CDR1 SGHRS, CDR2 YFSETQ. The CDR3 length is 16 residues. The CDR3 region is CASSLALFGTGDEQYF. DNA of the CDR3: TGCGCCAGCAGCTTGGCCCTGTTCGGGACAGGGGACGAGCAGTACTTC.

The V and J genes are TRBV7-6 and TRBJ1-6; D is ambiguous. Germline values: CDR1 SGHVS, CDR2 FNYEAQ. Trimming stripped 4 bases from V and 4 bases from J, with 8 bases between. The CDR3 contains 14 residues. The CDR3 coding sequence is TGTGCCAGCAGCTCTTCAGATTATAATTCACCCCTCCACTTT. Amino acids: CASSSSDYNSPLHF.

The chain joins TRBV20-1 to TRBJ1-3; no firm D call. The CDR3 is made up of 13 amino acids. V shed 8 bases and J shed 1 base, with 12 bases lying between them. Germline V gene lookup returns CDR1 DFQATT and CDR2 SNEGSKA (reference sequence). Here the CDR3 DNA reads TGCAGTACCTTGCGAGTTTCTGGAAACACCATATATTTT. Residues: CSTLRVSGNTIYF.

This clonotype was found a few times. V usage is TRBV7-8 and J usage is TRBJ1-4; D is possibly TRBD1 (6 bases). The ends were cut back, 3 bases at V and 4 bases at J, with 15 bases in the middle. CDR3 length equals 16 residues. Germline CDR1 is SGHVS and CDR2 is FQNEAQ. CDR3 sequence: CASSFRRGAVNEKLFF. DNA of the CDR3: TGTGCCAGCAGCTTTCGTCGGGGGGCTGTTAATGAAAAACTGTTTTTT. The full variable domain, rest sourced from reference TRBV7-8 and TRBJ1-4, is GAGVSQSPRYKVAKRGQDVALRCDPISGHVSLFWYQQALGQGPEFLTYFQNEAQLDKSGLPSDRFFAERPEGSVSTLKIQRTQQEDSAVYLCASSFRRGAVNEKLFFGSGTQLSVL.

This clonotype was counted between two and nine times. The rearrangement joins TRBV4-3 to TRBJ2-7, with TRBD2 matching 8 bases. Germline lookup yields CDR1 LGHNA and CDR2 YSLEER. CDR3 size: 15 residues. V was pared by 1 base and J by 2 bases, with 4 bases of the junction left unmatched. CDR3 in DNA: TGCGCCAGCAGCCAAGGGGTTAGCGGGACCTACGAGCAGTACTTC. As protein: CASSQGVSGTYEQYF.